These 18 T cell receptor beta chains were sequenced from one sample in a study of blood T cell repertoires in COVID-19. Measured with immunoSEQ multiplex PCR; TCRdb has only the in-frame clones, and not every one. The sample lists around 290,000 clones, around 90% seen once, with around 1.1% in the top ten. Sequenced sample: PBMCs or T cells enriched from blood (not recorded which). These receptors came from a woman under 40 who had recovered from COVID-19.

This chain links TRBV18 with TRBJ2-7; TRBD1 matches 8 bases. There are 15 residues in the CDR3. J gave up 3 bases and V 3 bases, and 7 bases lay outside the gene matches. Germline loops: CDR1 KGHSH, CDR2 LQKENI. In DNA, the CDR3 is TGTGCCAGCTCACCCCCGACAGGGGAGAACTACGAGCAGTACTTC. Protein: CASSPPTGENYEQYF. The full variable domain, with the rest looked up from reference TRBV18 and TRBJ2-7, is NAGVMQNPRHLVRRRGQEARLRCSPMKGHSHVYWYRQLPEEGLKFMVYLQKENIIDESGMPKERFSAEFPKEGPSILRIQQVVRGDSAAYFCASSPPTGENYEQYFGPGTRLTVT.

The chain combines TRBV5-4 with TRBJ2-5, with D possibly matching TRBD2 (5 bases). The CDR3 length is 12 residues. V lost 4 bases, J lost 5 bases, and 9 bases lay in between. The germline CDR1 and CDR2 sequences are SGHNT and YYREEE (reference sequence). The CDR3 protein is CASSTPGETQYF. CDR3 nucleotides: TGTGCCAGCAGCACCCCGGGGGAGACCCAGTACTTC.

V and J are TRBV19 and TRBJ2-3; TRBD2 matches at 10 bases. Trimming cost V 3 bases and J 5 bases; bases outside gene matches: 5. Germline assignment: CDR1 LNHDA and CDR2 SQIVND (reference sequence). This CDR3 contains 15 residues. In nucleotides, the CDR3 is TGTGCCAGTAGTATTCTAGCGGGAGCTCGAGATACGCAGTATTTT. Translation gives CASSILAGARDTQYF.

The rearrangement uses TRBV29-1 and TRBJ2-2, with 7 bases fitting TRBD2. There are 14 residues in the CDR3. V gave up 6 bases and J gave up 2 bases; unmatched junction bases: 6. Looked up from germline, CDR1 is SQVTM and CDR2 is ANQGSEA. This chain's CDR3 is CSVRLADNTGELFF. CDR3 in DNA: TGCAGCGTACGACTAGCAGATAACACCGGGGAGCTGTTTTTT.

In this sample, this clone turned up a few times. As DNA, the CDR3 is TGTGCCAGCAGCTTAGCCGACAGAGGACACAATGGCTACACCTTC. This gives the protein CASSLADRGHNGYTF. The chain joins TRBV7-9 to TRBJ1-2, with D possibly TRBD1 on 5 matching bases. This CDR3 region has 15 residues. V lost 0 bases and J 6 bases, leaving 14 bases between the germline ends. The germline gives CDR1 SEHNR, CDR2 FQNEAQ (reference sequence).

The chain is built from TRBV19 and TRBJ1-2, with D possibly matching TRBD1 (5 bases). Germline CDR1 reads LNHDA; CDR2 reads SQIVND (reference sequence). V was shortened by 0 bases and J by 7 bases, with 12 bases between the two germline ends. The CDR3 runs 14 residues. Here the CDR3 DNA reads TGTGCCAGTAGTATAGAGGAAGGAACAGGTGGCTACACCTTC. It encodes CASSIEEGTGGYTF.

To note about this clone: Different DNA sequences within this sample yield the same CDR3. The gene calls are TRBV7-8 and TRBJ1-2; no clear D gene. CDR3 length: 14 residues. Germline V lookup: CDR1 SGHVS, CDR2 FQNEAQ. V lost 1 base and J 4 bases, leaving 10 bases between the germline ends. The CDR3 DNA reads TGTGCCAGCAGCTTAGGGGCAGGAGGCTATGGCTACACCTTC. It codes for CASSLGAGGYGYTF.

The J gene is TRBJ1-2, the V gene TRBV27; D is unclear. V lost 3 bases, J lost 5 bases, and 10 bases lay in between. Germline CDR1 reads MNHEY; CDR2 reads SMNVEV (reference sequence). The CDR3 has 13 residues. Here the CDR3 reads CASSLGGIYGYTF. The DNA for the CDR3 is TGTGCCAGCAGTTTGGGAGGGATATATGGCTACACCTTC.

This sequence joins TRBV7-8 and TRBJ2-4; 9 bases map to TRBD2. The CDR3 totals 17 residues. The germline V gene has CDR1 SGHVS and CDR2 FQNEAQ. V gave up 5 bases and J gave up 1 base; unmatched junction bases: 9. The CDR3 sequence is CASSPRSSGVAKNIQYF. The CDR3 nucleotides are TGTGCCAGCAGCCCGAGGTCTAGCGGGGTCGCCAAAAACATTCAGTACTTC.

V gene TRBV21-1 combines with J gene TRBJ2-1; the D segment call TRBD1 is taken from the table without a DNA check. TRBV21-1 has pseudogene status. CDR3 size: 13 residues. CDR3 nucleotides: TGTGCCAGCAGAGGGACAGGAAACAATGAGCAGTTCTTC. Residues: CASRGTGNNEQFF.

The chain employs TRBV6-2 or TRBV6-3 and TRBJ2-3, with 10 bases matching TRBD2. The CDR3 is 16 amino acids. V gave up 2 bases and J gave up 2 bases; unmatched junction bases: 4. Per the germline V gene, CDR1 is MNHEY and CDR2 is SVGEGT. The CDR3, as DNA: TGTGCCAGCAGTTACGTTAGCGGGAGGTCCACAGATACGCAGTATTTT. Amino acid sequence: CASSYVSGRSTDTQYF.

The chain joins TRBV28 to TRBJ2-7, with 7 bases lining up with TRBD1. The germline V gene encodes CDR1 MDHEN and CDR2 SYDVKM. J was trimmed by 3 bases and V by 5 bases; bases with no gene match: 10. The length of the CDR3 is 15 residues. This chain's CDR3 is CASSEGGPGIYEQYF. The CDR3 region has the DNA TGTGCCAGCAGTGAAGGGGGCCCCGGGATCTACGAGCAGTACTTC. Complete variable domain (other parts from reference TRBV28 and TRBJ2-7): DVKVTQSSRYLVKRTGEKVFLECVQDMDHENMFWYRQDPGLGLRLIYFSYDVKMKEKGDIPEGYSVSREKKERFSLILESASTNQTSMYLCASSEGGPGIYEQYFGPGTRLTVT.

The chain combines TRBV4-3 with TRBJ2-7, with 8 bases identical to TRBD2. The length of the CDR3 is 17 residues. Germline V gene sequence: CDR1 LGHNA, CDR2 YSLEER. After removal of 0 bases from V and 7 bases from J, the junction contained 14 bases not matched to a gene. CDR3 amino acids: CASSQDRPTSGDGEQYF. The CDR3 DNA is TGCGCCAGCAGCCAAGACCGACCTACTAGCGGAGACGGGGAGCAGTACTTC.

The chain is built from TRBV2 and TRBJ1-1; D is unclear. CDR3 length: 13 amino acids. V lost 8 bases, J lost 5 bases, and 15 bases lay in between. CDR1 is SNHLY and CDR2 is FYNNEI in the germline V gene. CDR3 sequence reads: CASRQEGRTEAFF. CDR3 DNA: TGTGCCAGCCGCCAGGAAGGTCGGACTGAAGCTTTCTTT. The full variable domain, with the rest looked up from reference TRBV2 and TRBJ1-1, is EPEVTQTPSHQVTQMGQEVILRCVPISNHLYFYWYRQILGQKVEFLVSFYNNEISEKSEIFDDQFSVERPDGSNFTLKIRSTKLEDSAMYFCASRQEGRTEAFFGQGTRLTVV.

V is TRBV7-9 and J is TRBJ2-7, with D perhaps matching TRBD1 (6 bases). CDR3 length: 14 amino acids. The ends were cut back, 5 bases at V and 5 bases at J, with 16 bases in the middle. Germline CDR1 reads SEHNR; CDR2 reads FQNEAQ (reference sequence). For the CDR3, the DNA is TGTGCCAGCAGCCAAGGTTGGGGGCTAAACGAGCAGTACTTC. It is translated as CASSQGWGLNEQYF.

This chain uses TRBV5-4 with TRBJ2-2; D gene unclear. The V and J ends lost 0 bases and 3 bases respectively, with 9 bases between them. The CDR3 runs to 15 residues. Germline V gene sequence: CDR1 SGHNT, CDR2 YYREEE (reference sequence). In nucleotides, the CDR3 is TGTGCCAGCAGCTTGGCCAGGTCCGACACCGGGGAGCTGTTTTTT. Its translation is CASSLARSDTGELFF.

This chain uses TRBV28 with TRBJ1-2; D call uncertain. This CDR3 has 13 residues. V was trimmed by 2 bases and J by 8 bases, leaving 12 bases between them. Germline lookup yields CDR1 MDHEN and CDR2 SYDVKM. CDR3 loop: CASSLTAPGGYTF. As DNA, the CDR3 is TGTGCCAGCAGTTTAACGGCGCCGGGAGGCTACACCTTC.

The J gene is TRBJ1-6, the V gene TRBV19, with TRBD1 matching over 7 bases. The CDR3 is 17 amino acids. Germline trimming cut 6 bases from V and 4 bases from J; bases unmatched to any gene: 12. Looked up from germline, CDR1 is LNHDA and CDR2 is SQIVND (reference sequence). This chain's CDR3 is CASSPGGTEFYNSPLHF. CDR3 DNA sequence: TGTGCCAGTAGCCCAGGCGGGACAGAGTTTTATAATTCACCCCTCCACTTT. The whole variable domain, remainder taken from reference TRBV19 and TRBJ1-6, is DGGITQSPKYLFRKEGQNVTLSCEQNLNHDAMYWYRQDPGQGLRLIYYSQIVNDFQKGDIAEGYSVSREKKESFPLTVTSAQKNPTAFYLCASSPGGTEFYNSPLHFGNGTRLTVT.